The sequence of this TCR beta chain was determined in a study of blood T cell repertoires in COVID-19. Study as a whole: Acute and convalescent COVID-19 specimens originated in the United States, Italy and Spain. Nucleic acid was either cDNA or gDNA, and it came from T cells, B-cell-depleted T cells, or PBMCs.

Per the authors' pipeline: Reference gene primer amplification yielded estimated nucleated cell counts. Clones were sequenced by immunoSEQ multiplex PCR, and TCRdb holds only the in-frame ones, with some missing. V, J and clone size were drawn from that table, and D and trimming were deduced from the DNA. There are about 250,000 clones in the sample; around 88% occur only once, and around 1.4% lies in the top ten. Trimming removed 3 bases from V and 1 base from J; junction bases left unmatched: 2. Germline CDR1 and CDR2: SGHTA and FQGTGA. This CDR3 spans 15 amino acids. The table lists this clone with a count of one. In the same sample, other DNA sequences code for this CDR3.

The chain couples TRBV7-3 to TRBJ2-1, with TRBD2 matching over 8 bases. The sequenced material came from peripheral blood. This clonotype was obtained from a man at least 80 years old with acute or convalescent COVID-19. CDR3 coding DNA: TGTGCCAGCAGCTTGAGCGGGGGTTCCTACAATGAGCAGTTCTTC. Protein: CASSLSGGSYNEQFF.